The rows below give T cell receptor beta chains drawn from one sample of a study of blood T cell repertoires in COVID-19. Some clones are missing from TCRdb's copy, which holds only in-frame ones; the method was immunoSEQ multiplex PCR. Of approximately 140,000 clones listed, roughly 78% were seen once; the top ten hold 3% to 4.5%. The material sequenced was peripheral blood. The receptors here all came from a man in his 60s with acute or convalescent COVID-19. Each CDR3 is given with its conserved first and last residue. Some rows mark clone size as missing; the rest say once, few, many or name a class of expanded clone.

cdr3_length: 14; clone_size: NA; j_call: TRBJ1-1; v_call: TRBV4-2; cdr3_aa: CASSPPTGQSEAFF
cdr3_length: 14; clone_size: NA; j_call: TRBJ1-5; v_call: TRBV27; cdr3_aa: CASGWGYSNQPQHF
cdr3_length: 16; clone_size: few; j_call: TRBJ1-2; v_call: TRBV4-3; cdr3_aa: CASSQETGESGYGYTF
cdr3_length: 14; clone_size: NA; j_call: TRBJ2-7; v_call: TRBV19; cdr3_aa: CASSTSGSLYEQYF
cdr3_length: 14; clone_size: NA; j_call: TRBJ1-5; v_call: TRBV19; cdr3_aa: CASRPTGNNQPQHF
cdr3_length: 15; clone_size: few; j_call: TRBJ2-5; v_call: TRBV11-2; cdr3_aa: CASSLVGTVQETQYF
cdr3_length: 15; clone_size: NA; j_call: TRBJ2-5; v_call: TRBV7-2; cdr3_aa: CASSSGGDWTETQYF
cdr3_length: 14; clone_size: NA; j_call: TRBJ2-3; v_call: TRBV6-5; cdr3_aa: CASSYGASGDTQYF
cdr3_length: 17; clone_size: NA; j_call: TRBJ1-5; v_call: TRBV19; cdr3_aa: CASSMREGQGPIQPQHF
cdr3_length: 14; clone_size: NA; j_call: TRBJ2-5; v_call: TRBV27; cdr3_aa: CASSLLTGTETQYF
cdr3_length: 14; clone_size: NA; j_call: TRBJ2-7; v_call: TRBV5-1; cdr3_aa: CASTRTGTVDEQYF
cdr3_length: 13; clone_size: NA; j_call: TRBJ1-2; v_call: TRBV7-9; cdr3_aa: CASSSTRSYGYTF
cdr3_length: 13; clone_size: NA; j_call: TRBJ2-5; v_call: TRBV2; cdr3_aa: CASSGTGKETQYF
cdr3_length: 15; clone_size: NA; j_call: TRBJ2-2; v_call: TRBV7-2; cdr3_aa: CASSLTQGNTGELFF
cdr3_length: 16; clone_size: NA; j_call: TRBJ2-1; v_call: TRBV18; cdr3_aa: CASSQRTGVVYNEQFF
cdr3_length: 17; clone_size: NA; j_call: TRBJ2-1; v_call: TRBV7-2; cdr3_aa: CASSPRQGRSSYNEQFF
cdr3_length: 17; clone_size: few; j_call: TRBJ1-6; v_call: TRBV7-2; cdr3_aa: CASSSLLQVSYNSPLHF
cdr3_length: 14; clone_size: NA; j_call: TRBJ2-7; v_call: TRBV10-1; cdr3_aa: CASSTSGTGFEQYF
cdr3_length: 15; clone_size: NA; j_call: TRBJ2-1; v_call: TRBV7-8; cdr3_aa: CASSLGQGSYNEQFF
cdr3_length: 17; clone_size: NA; j_call: TRBJ1-2; v_call: TRBV19; cdr3_aa: CASTPGGHNSARYGYTF
cdr3_length: 12; clone_size: NA; j_call: TRBJ2-5; v_call: TRBV2; cdr3_aa: CASTRDEGTQYF
cdr3_length: 14; clone_size: NA; j_call: TRBJ1-1; v_call: TRBV28; cdr3_aa: CASSSGQGNTEAFF
cdr3_length: 15; clone_size: NA; j_call: TRBJ2-1; v_call: TRBV9; cdr3_aa: CASSPQGQDYNEQFF
cdr3_length: 14; clone_size: NA; j_call: TRBJ2-1; v_call: TRBV27; cdr3_aa: CASSFTGVGNEQFF
cdr3_length: 14; clone_size: NA; j_call: TRBJ1-2; v_call: TRBV15; cdr3_aa: CATSRDTGIYGYTF
cdr3_length: 15; clone_size: NA; j_call: TRBJ2-7; v_call: TRBV6-1; cdr3_aa: CASSDGQGAPLEQYF
cdr3_length: 15; clone_size: NA; j_call: TRBJ1-4; v_call: TRBV3-1/TRBV3-2; cdr3_aa: CASSRSGTRNEKLFF
cdr3_length: 15; clone_size: NA; j_call: TRBJ2-3; v_call: TRBV5-1; cdr3_aa: CASSLDVAGKDTQYF
cdr3_length: 13; clone_size: NA; j_call: TRBJ2-1; v_call: TRBV14; cdr3_aa: CASSQGNYGEQFF
cdr3_length: 15; clone_size: NA; j_call: TRBJ1-1; v_call: TRBV6-5; cdr3_aa: CASRLTGLANTEAFF
cdr3_length: 15; clone_size: NA; j_call: TRBJ2-1; v_call: TRBV18; cdr3_aa: CASSPPTSADRPQFF
cdr3_length: 15; clone_size: NA; j_call: TRBJ2-1; v_call: TRBV7-9; cdr3_aa: CASSLGGNIRNEQFF
cdr3_length: 16; clone_size: NA; j_call: TRBJ1-1; v_call: TRBV30; cdr3_aa: CAWTKRGGASNTEAFF
cdr3_length: 16; clone_size: NA; j_call: TRBJ1-1; v_call: TRBV5-5; cdr3_aa: CASSLVTGGQGTEAFF